The 10 T cell receptor beta chains given below trace back to one sample, sequenced in a study of regulatory T cells in long-lasting Graves disease. Time point given: persistent/refractory GD, antithyroid drugs over 5 years with positive TRAb. PBMC-derived RNA was used for the TCR library. With iRepertoire HTBI primers and Arm-PCR of CDR3 regions, TCR beta libraries were built. In TCRdb, the multiplex PCR reads were re-called with MiXCR into one record per CDR3 protein. Here the sample spans about 290,000 distinct CDR3 sequences, around 20% being singletons. The sequences come from peripheral blood mononuclear cells (PBMCs), collected when the disease was refractory, from a patient treated with antithyroid drugs. The receptors were gathered from a female donor with Graves disease.

This clonotype was seen more than once but under ten times. This chain links TRBV4-3 with TRBJ1-4; D is possibly TRBD1 (5 bases). Germline CDR1 and CDR2: LGHNA and YSLEER. The V and J ends lost 0 bases and 6 bases respectively, with 14 bases between them. The CDR3 runs 16 residues. The CDR3 coding sequence is TGCGCCAGCAGCCAAGAATTCGGGGAGGGACATGAAAAACTGTTTTTT. It yields the protein CASSQEFGEGHEKLFF.

Many counts were recorded for this clonotype. The rearrangement links TRBV20-1 to TRBJ2-5; D uncertain. This CDR3 is 12 amino acids long. V lost 3 bases to trimming and J lost 3 bases, with 8 bases between them. Per germline, CDR1 DFQATT and CDR2 SNEGSKA (reference sequence). CDR3 bases: TGCAGTGCTAGCTGGCGGAAAGAGACCCAGTACTTC. The encoded protein is CSASWRKETQYF.

The chain combines TRBV29-1 with TRBJ1-2; D gene uncertain. CDR1 and CDR2 from the germline V gene are SQVTM and ANQGSEA. There are 13 residues in the CDR3. The ends were cut back, 6 bases at V and 13 bases at J, with 24 bases in the middle. The CDR3 loop reads CSVRTAGSLVPTF. For the CDR3, the DNA is TGCAGCGTCAGGACGGCAGGATCCTTAGTCCCCACCTTC. The full variable domain, completed using reference TRBV29-1 and TRBJ1-2, is SAVISQKPSRDICQRGTSLTIQCQVDSQVTMMFWYRQQPGQSLTLIATANQGSEATYESGFVIDKFPISRPNLTFSTLTVSNMSPEDSSIYLCSVRTAGSLVPTFGSGTRLTVV.

The table lists this clonotype with a few counts. The V gene is TRBV7-2, the J gene TRBJ2-7, with no clear D. Deletions cut 4 bases from V and 1 base from J, with 8 bases between. The germline V gene has CDR1 SGHTA and CDR2 FQGNSA. The CDR3 spans 13 residues. The CDR3 DNA sequence: TGTGCCAGCAGCTCACCCGGTTCCTACGAGCAGTACGTC. This encodes CASSSPGSYEQYV.

On this clonotype itself: The junction departs from germline at one end; a sequencing error may be responsible. The chain uses TRBV10-3 and TRBJ1-1; the D is unclear. Looked up from germline, CDR1 is ENHRY and CDR2 is SYGVKD. This CDR3 contains 13 residues. The CDR3 sequence is CAISQSMNTEAFF. In DNA form, the CDR3 reads TGTGCCATCAGTCAGTCGATGAACACTGAAGCTTTCTTT.

This clonotype was counted ten times or more. The genes are TRBV20-1 and TRBJ2-7; D remains ambiguous. The CDR3 sequence is 12 residues long. Trimming left V 6 bases short and J 2 bases short, with 11 bases between. In germline, CDR1 is DFQATT, CDR2 SNEGSKA (reference sequence). CDR3 amino acids: CSAGSSAYEQYF. Here the CDR3 DNA reads TGCAGTGCAGGCTCGTCGGCCTACGAGCAGTACTTC.

This sequence joins TRBV4-3 and TRBJ2-5; D gene unclear. Germline CDR1 and CDR2: LGHNA and YSLEER. The V gene lost 4 bases and the J gene lost 0 bases, with 6 bases spanning the gap. CDR3 length: 13 amino acids. The CDR3 reads CASSPSYQETQYF. For the CDR3, the DNA is TGCGCCAGCAGCCCATCCTACCAAGAGACCCAGTACTTC.

This clonotype was counted ten times or more. This chain joins TRBV3-1 and TRBJ1-6, with D perhaps matching TRBD1 (6 bases). This CDR3 has 13 amino acids. Germline V gives CDR1 LGHDT, CDR2 YNNKEL (reference sequence). V was trimmed by 4 bases and J by 9 bases, leaving 10 bases between them. CDR3 in amino acids: CASSLRQASPLHF. In DNA form, the CDR3 reads TGTGCCAGCAGCCTCCGACAGGCTTCACCCCTCCACTTT. Full variable domain (remainder filled in from reference TRBV3-1 and TRBJ1-6): DTAVSQTPKYLVTQMGNDKSIKCEQNLGHDTMYWYKQDSKKFLKIMFSYNNKELIINETVPNRFSPKSPDKAHLNLHINSLELGDSAVYFCASSLRQASPLHFGNGTRLTVT.

The rearrangement joins TRBV7-2 to TRBJ2-7; 10 nucleotides align to TRBD2. Germline V lookup: CDR1 SGHTA, CDR2 FQGNSA. This CDR3 is built from 15 residues. Trimming took 6 bases from V and 2 from J; bases not matched to a gene: 7. The CDR3 is CASSTGTSDTYEQYF. The CDR3 DNA sequence: TGTGCCAGCAGTACCGGGACTAGCGACACCTACGAGCAGTACTTC.

This clonotype has just a few counts. The chain couples TRBV6-2 or TRBV6-3 to TRBJ2-2; TRBD2 matches 7 bases. V trimming: 7 bases; J trimming: 6 bases; junction bases outside the gene matches: 11. The CDR3 sequence is 15 residues long. Looked up from germline, CDR1 is MNHEY and CDR2 is SVGEGT. CDR3 sequence reads: CASKNRDYSAGELFF. CDR3 nucleotides: TGTGCCAGCAAAAACCGGGACTACAGCGCCGGGGAGCTGTTTTTT.